This TCR beta chain was sequenced during a study of T cells in Graves' hyperthyroidism and ophthalmopathy. The investigators amplified TCR beta CDR3 regions from RNA transcripts. The HTBI primer set served for first-round RT-PCR of the TCR CDR3. TCRdb processed the multiplex PCR reads anew with MiXCR; each CDR3 protein has one entry. Found here are roughly 800,000 distinct CDR3 sequences, about 38% of them singletons; the top ten hold around 9.3%. This clonotype was seen a handful of times. Its antigen is not known. The V end lost 0 bases, the J end lost 4 bases, and 11 bases lay between the germline ends. Germline V gene data show CDR1 as SGHDT and CDR2 as YYEEEE. The CDR3 is made up of 15 amino acids. The study based diagnoses on clinical symptoms, serum thyroxine and TRAb, thyroid ultrasound and orbital computed tomography. PBMCs were sourced from approximately 9 ml fresh peripheral blood. Overall study results and limits: Ophthalmopathy, which appeared later, was predicted by the model a median around 6.5 months before onset. Expanded thyroid clonotypes (above 0.001) were mostly also found in blood.

The origin of this receptor is a man aged 18 to 30 with Graves' hyperthyroidism. The chain uses TRBV5-6 and TRBJ1-3, with a tentative D call TRBD1 (5 bases). The sample was blood. CDR3 nucleotide sequence: TGTGCCAGCAGCTTGGCGGGGGTTGGAGGAAACACCATATATTTT. Translation: CASSLAGVGGNTIYF.